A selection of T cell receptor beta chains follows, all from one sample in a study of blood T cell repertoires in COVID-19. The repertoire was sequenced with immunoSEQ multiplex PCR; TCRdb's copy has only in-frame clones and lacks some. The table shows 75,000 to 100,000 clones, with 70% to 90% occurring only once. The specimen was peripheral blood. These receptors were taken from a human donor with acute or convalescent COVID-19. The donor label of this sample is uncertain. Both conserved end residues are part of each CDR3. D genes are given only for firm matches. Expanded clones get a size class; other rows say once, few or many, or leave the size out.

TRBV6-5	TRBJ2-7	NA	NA	TGTGCGGCAAGTAGAGGACAACTGGACGAGCAGTACTTC	CAASRGQLDEQYF
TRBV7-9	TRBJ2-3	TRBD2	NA	TGTGCCAGCAGCTTCTCTAGCGGGGGGAAGACAGATACGCAGTATTTT	CASSFSSGGKTDTQYF
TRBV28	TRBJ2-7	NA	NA	TGTGCCAGCAGTTTGGGGGACATCCTCGAGCAGTACTTC	CASSLGDILEQYF
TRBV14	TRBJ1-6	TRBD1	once	TGTGCCAGCAGCCAAGCTCCCGGGACAGGGGCGCGGTATAATTCACCCCTCCACTTT	CASSQAPGTGARYNSPLHF
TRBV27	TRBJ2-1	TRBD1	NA	TGTGCCAGCAGTGGTTTACAGGGGTTTGAGCAGTTCTTC	CASSGLQGFEQFF
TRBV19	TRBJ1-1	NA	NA	TGTGCCAGTAGACGGGGAACTGAAGCTTTCTTT	CASRRGTEAFF
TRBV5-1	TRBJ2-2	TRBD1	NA	TGCGCCAGCTCCGGGACAGGGGCGAACACCGGGGAGCTGTTTTTT	CASSGTGANTGELFF
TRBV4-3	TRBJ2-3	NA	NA	TGCGCCAGCAGCCGCGGACAGCCCGGCACAGATACGCAGTATTTT	CASSRGQPGTDTQYF
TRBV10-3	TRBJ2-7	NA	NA	TGTGCCATCAGTGAGGTAGGGGCCCGGGACGAGCAGTACTTC	CAISEVGARDEQYF
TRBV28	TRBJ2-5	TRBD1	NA	TGTGCCAGCAGTCGACAGGGGCAGTACCAAGAGACCCAGTACTTC	CASSRQGQYQETQYF
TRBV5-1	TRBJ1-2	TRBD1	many	TGCGCCAGCAGCACAAACAGGGGAGGCTATGGCTACACCTTC	CASSTNRGGYGYTF
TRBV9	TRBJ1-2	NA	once	TGTGCCAGCAGCCCAGTCGAGGTCTATGGCTACACCTTC	CASSPVEVYGYTF
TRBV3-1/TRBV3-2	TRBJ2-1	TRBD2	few	TGTGCCAGCAGCCTAGCGGGGGGTTACAATGAGCAGTTCTTC	CASSLAGGYNEQFF
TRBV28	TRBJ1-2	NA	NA	TGTGCCAGCAGAAACAGGGATGACTATGGCTACACCTTC	CASRNRDDYGYTF
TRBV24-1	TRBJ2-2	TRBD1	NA	TGTGCCACCAGGGACAGGGTCACCGGGGAGCTGTTTTTT	CATRDRVTGELFF
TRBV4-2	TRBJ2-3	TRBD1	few	TGTGCCAGCAGCCAACGATACACCGGGACAGGGTCCGCAGATACGCAGTATTTT	CASSQRYTGTGSADTQYF
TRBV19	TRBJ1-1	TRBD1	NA	TGTGCCAGTAGTTTCCGGGACAGGGGTTCTACTGAAGCTTTCTTT	CASSFRDRGSTEAFF
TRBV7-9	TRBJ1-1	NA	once	TGTGCCAGCAGCTTATCAGGGCCCTATGAAGCTTTCTTT	CASSLSGPYEAFF